One and the same sample provided the 15 T cell receptor beta chains below, sequenced in a study of T cells expressing NK-cell markers. TCRdb reprocessed the 5' RACE reads and stores each CDR3 protein as one record, lacking DNA. The sample table sets out around 470,000 distinct CDR3 sequences. The specimen sequenced was blood T cells: a sorted CD56 or NKG2C T cell subset, CD4+ or CD8+ T cells, or bulk PBMC T cells (not recorded which). The source of these receptors is a woman in her fifties or sixties in good health.

The V gene is TRBV5-6, the J gene TRBJ1-1. Germline assignment: CDR1 SGHDT and CDR2 YYEEEE. CDR3 length: 12 residues. CDR3 protein: CASSNVDIEAFF.

The V gene is TRBV4-2, the J gene TRBJ2-2. Germline loops: CDR1 LGHNA, CDR2 YNFKEQ. CDR3 size: 14 residues. The CDR3 region is CASSQDRLAGELFF.

The chain carries TRBV3-1 and TRBJ2-3. This CDR3 is 13 amino acids long. CDR1 and CDR2 (germline): LGHDT, YNNKEL (reference sequence). CDR3 protein: CASRSKGTDTQYF.

This chain links TRBV12-3 or TRBV12-4 with TRBJ2-2. The CDR3 loop spans 12 amino acids. CDR3 residues: CASSDPFGELFF.

The V and J genes are TRBV15 and TRBJ1-1; checking the TCRdb D call of TRBD1 is not possible without DNA. Germline-derived CDR1 and CDR2 are LNHNV and YYDKDF (reference sequence). The CDR3 consists of 16 residues. CDR3 loop: CATSRAGWGLGTEAFF.

The chain uses TRBV6-6 and TRBJ2-1; TCRdb's D call of TRBD2 is untestable without DNA. This CDR3 has 13 amino acids. Germline V gives CDR1 MNHNY, CDR2 SVGAGI (reference sequence). CDR3 residues: CASREREGHEQFF.

The chain couples TRBV12-3 or TRBV12-4 to TRBJ1-2; TCRdb proposes TRBD1, but this gene call is untestable without DNA. The CDR3 runs 16 residues. CDR3 protein: CASSFGGLEANYGYTF.

This chain uses TRBV7-9 with TRBJ2-1; TCRdb's D call of TRBD1 is untestable without DNA. Germline V CDR1 and CDR2: SEHNR, FQNEAQ (reference sequence). This CDR3 comprises 14 residues. The CDR3 is CASSQGAAGNEQFF.

The gene calls are TRBV29-1 and TRBJ2-1; the D call from TCRdb, TRBD1, cannot be confirmed without DNA. This CDR3 is built from 14 residues. CDR1 and CDR2 from the germline V gene are SQVTM and ANQGSEA. The CDR3 is CSVSGTGVYNEQFF.

J is TRBJ2-1 and V is TRBV2. The CDR3 contains 15 residues. Germline-derived CDR1 and CDR2 are SNHLY and FYNNEI. The CDR3 protein is CASSAGRGSYNEQFF.

The rearrangement joins TRBV29-1 to TRBJ2-1; TCRdb returns TRBD1, unconfirmable since there is no DNA. Germline lookup yields CDR1 SQVTM and CDR2 ANQGSEA. The CDR3 spans 12 residues. CDR3: CSVLTGTNEQFF.

The chain has TRBV29-1 and TRBJ2-7; TCRdb gives TRBD2 as the D gene, but with no DNA this cannot be confirmed. CDR1 and CDR2 (germline): SQVTM, ANQGSEA. The CDR3 length is 12 residues. The CDR3 protein is CSVSETRGEQYF.

The chain is built from TRBV7-8 and TRBJ2-1; absent DNA, TCRdb's TRBD2 call cannot be checked. Germline loops: CDR1 SGHVS, CDR2 FQNEAQ. This CDR3 is 16 amino acids long. CDR3 protein: CASSPSRREGLFEQFF.

The chain is built from TRBV6-5 and TRBJ2-2. The CDR3 totals 18 residues. Germline CDR1 MNHEY, CDR2 SVGAGI. CDR3: CASQRTTFTSFVTGELFF.

The chain joins TRBV5-1 to TRBJ1-3. CDR1 is SGHRS, CDR2 YFSETQ, per germline. The CDR3 is 17 amino acids. CDR3 residues: CASSSPPGGRGGNTIYF.